The clone carrying this T cell receptor (beta chain) was counted a few times. Its target is unknown. The repertoire was sequenced with immunoSEQ multiplex PCR; TCRdb's copy has only in-frame clones and lacks some. The data contain over 90,000 clones, around three quarters of them singletons. The data originate from a study of Ad26.COV2.S vaccination and SARS-CoV-2 variants. Points from the study as a whole: Vaccinated and placebo-treated recipients had similar non-spike TCR breadth.

This receptor was identified in a human donor who had recovered from COVID-19. Sequencing used peripheral blood, obtained after recovery from COVID-19.

The chain's CDR3 is CASSLGPSYNEQFF. In DNA, the CDR3 is TGTGCCAGCTCACTGGGGCCCTCCTACAATGAGCAGTTCTTC. The V call is TRBV18, the J call TRBJ2-1, with TRBD1 as a possible D gene (5 bases). With 4 bases removed from V and 0 bases from J, the gap between germline ends came to 7 bases. The CDR3 has 14 residues. Germline V gives CDR1 KGHSH, CDR2 LQKENI.